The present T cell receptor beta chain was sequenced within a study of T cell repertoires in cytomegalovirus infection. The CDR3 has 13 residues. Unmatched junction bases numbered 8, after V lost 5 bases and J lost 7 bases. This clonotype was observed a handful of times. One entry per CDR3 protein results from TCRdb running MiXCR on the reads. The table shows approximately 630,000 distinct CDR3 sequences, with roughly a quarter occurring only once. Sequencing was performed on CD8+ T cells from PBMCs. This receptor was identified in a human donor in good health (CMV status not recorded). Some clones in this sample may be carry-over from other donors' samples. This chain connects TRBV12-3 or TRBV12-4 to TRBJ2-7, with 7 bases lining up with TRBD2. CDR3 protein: CASSPPGLKEQYF. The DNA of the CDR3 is TGTGCCAGCAGTCCCCCGGGACTAAAGGAGCAGTACTTC.